These 6 T cell receptor beta chains share one sample of origin, sequenced in a study of cytomegalovirus exposure and HLA in healthy donors. Use of 60 Vbeta and 13 Jbeta primers characterized the PCR. Measured with immunoSEQ multiplex PCR; TCRdb has only the in-frame clones, and not every one. The data hold some 140,000 clones, with 65% to 80% observed a single time. The sequenced sample consisted of PBMCs. These receptors were taken from a woman in her forties or fifties in good health and CMV-seropositive.

About this clone itself: Germline is not matched at one junction end, which may reflect a read error. The rearrangement links TRBV2 to TRBJ1-1, with D maybe TRBD1 (6 bases). Germline V gene lookup returns CDR1 SNHLY and CDR2 FYNNEI. The CDR3 spans 16 residues. The CDR3 DNA sequence: TGTGCCAGCAGCGAAGACAGGCCGGGTGGGAACACTGAAGCTTTCTTT. It encodes CASSEDRPGGNTEAFF.

The V call is TRBV5-1, the J call TRBJ2-2, with TRBD2 matching 7 bases. The CDR3 runs to 17 residues. Germline loops: CDR1 SGHRS, CDR2 YFSETQ. Losses at the gene ends were 4 bases for V and 2 bases for J; bases not matched to a gene: 11. CDR3 nucleotides: TGCGCCAGCAGCCCCGGCCAGCGGGGCTTAAACACCGGGGAGCTGTTTTTT. Translation gives CASSPGQRGLNTGELFF.

The chain combines TRBV10-3 with TRBJ1-3; 8 nucleotides agree with TRBD1. The trim removed 8 bases at V and 2 bases at J, leaving 8 bases unmatched. The CDR3 extends over 15 amino acids. Germline CDR1 reads ENHRY; CDR2 reads SYGVKD. The CDR3 DNA follows: TGTGCCATCGGTCAGGGGGCGATCGCTGGAAACACCATATATTTT. As protein: CAIGQGAIAGNTIYF.

The sample holds one count of this clone. V is TRBV7-9 and J is TRBJ1-2, with TRBD1 as a possible D gene (6 bases). CDR1 and CDR2 from the germline V gene are SEHNR and FQNEAQ (reference sequence). Trimming took off 10 bases at V and 1 base at J, with 13 bases between the two ends. The CDR3 covers 13 residues. As DNA, the CDR3 is TGTGCCACGGACAGCACCTTTAACTATGGCTACACCTTC. It specifies CATDSTFNYGYTF.

This chain links TRBV4-3 with TRBJ1-2; 8 bases agree with TRBD1. V trimming: 4 bases; J trimming: 2 bases; junction bases outside the gene matches: 9. Germline V gene data show CDR1 as LGHNA and CDR2 as YSLEER. This CDR3 spans 16 amino acids. CDR3 amino acids: CASSRERAGGNYGYTF. The CDR3 DNA reads as TGCGCCAGCAGCCGGGAAAGGGCAGGGGGCAACTATGGCTACACCTTC.

The chain has TRBV5-1 and TRBJ2-1; tentatively, D is TRBD1 (6 bases). Looked up from germline, CDR1 is SGHRS and CDR2 is YFSETQ. V was trimmed by 4 bases and J by 0 bases, leaving 11 bases between them. The CDR3 sequence is 15 residues long. The CDR3 region has the DNA TGCGCCAGCAGCCGAGGACAGAGCTCCTACAATGAGCAGTTCTTC. It specifies CASSRGQSSYNEQFF.